This TCR beta chain was recovered during a study of cytomegalovirus exposure and HLA in healthy donors listed by TCRdb under 2017. Regarding the complete study: In an earlier analysis of fewer than 750 of the donors, 276 Gb of sequence data and 117 million unique TCR beta sequences from about 179 million T cells were reported. Rather than drawing on any new phenotypic data, the later analysis identified candidate immune exposures from TCR beta sequences and the way those sequences occurred across donors. All discovery cohort repertoires had been generated using a single sequencing platform. The T cell repertoires of some 700 subjects were profiled by immunosequencing and related to cytomegalovirus serostatus. The study was designed to test whether signatures of past pathogen exposure could be identified by cataloging public T cell receptors. A separate validation cohort of approximately 130 different subjects was used in addition to the approximately 700-subject first cohort. Donor age, sex, ethnicity and CMV serostatus were compiled together with the repertoire data. An early release that covered approximately 600 HLA-typed donors contained around 300 gigabases of sequencing data and 65 million to 100 million unique TCR sequences. To predict cytomegalovirus infection status, the study combined high-throughput TCR immunosequencing, statistical association of individual TCRs with disease status, and machine learning. Class I and class II HLA loci were covered by the typing at four-digit resolution. A later analysis re-analyzed previously published TCR beta repertoires from approximately 700 donors and added high-resolution HLA genotyping to study TCR occurrence patterns. The number of typed donors differed by locus: about 620-640 for A, B, C, DRB1 and DQB1; 500 to 550 for DQA1; around 610 for DPA1; and roughly 490 for DPB1. Genome-wide SNP genotypes for about three fifths of the 666 donors were used in a later genetic analysis, which treated that subset as a discovery cohort. The genetic ancestry cluster associated with self-reported Caucasian donors included 65% to 90% of the roughly 380 genotyped donors. An earlier analysis of about 620 of the donors applied high-throughput TCR beta sequencing to assess whether each TCR beta V gene segment acted as functional or pseudogenic. Among roughly 400 genotyped donors of the cohort, an average of approximately 240,000 unique TCR beta nucleotide sequences was sequenced per donor, of which roughly 18% were non-productive. Because of strong linkage in the cohort, a few DR-DQ haplotypes were treated as single units for association and clustering.

The library was produced with the immunoSEQ multiplex PCR assay. The multiplex PCR relied on a mix of 60 forward primers for TCR Vbeta segments and 13 reverse primers for TCR Jbeta segments. The CDR3 region of rearranged TCR beta genes was amplified from genomic DNA with a multiplex PCR assay. The amplified TCR beta libraries were sequenced on the Illumina HiSeq System as 87-base-pair reads. For the original study's pipeline: Across the 640 or so repertoires, a later analysis counted tens of millions of unique TCR beta chains, 9.5 million to 12 million of which were shared by at least two donors. Raw reads were error-corrected and collapsed into unique sequences by a nearest-neighbor algorithm in which closely related sequences were merged to remove PCR and sequencing errors. Alignment of CDR3 sequences to IMGT reference sequences was used to assign V, D and J gene segments. For a sequence to be retained, a match of at least six nucleotides was required to both a V gene segment and a J gene segment. A rearrangement counted as productive if the CDR3 had no stop codons and remained in frame with V and J, and every other rearrangement counted as non-productive. CDR3 was defined according to IMGT convention as the region running from the second conserved V-encoded cysteine to the conserved J-encoded phenylalanine. Sequences without an unambiguous match to a single V gene segment were excluded from the earlier analysis of 587 of the donors. An earlier analysis of almost 600 of the donors classified V segments as functional when productive rearrangements were above 56.7% and as segregating when the standard deviation between donors was above 5%. A statistical classification framework was developed to diagnose cytomegalovirus status using the catalog of TCR beta chain sequences. In a later analysis, V and J genes were assigned by comparing TCR nucleotide sequences against IMGT/GENE-DB human TR gene sequences. In a later analysis, CDR3 sequences and most-parsimonious VDJ recombination scenarios were assigned using the TCRdist pipeline. In a later analysis, each TCR beta chain was defined by its CDR3 amino acid sequence together with its V-gene family, and reads lacking a unique V-gene family were excluded. To address suspected cross-contamination and a sequencing artifact, a later analysis removed around 600 highly shared, low-generation-probability nucleotide sequences. In a later analysis, a clonal expansion index was calculated for each public chain from normalized within-repertoire ranks of inferred template counts. In a later analysis, generation probabilities were computed with a VDJ recombination model fitted to out-of-frame rearrangements, and the resulting probabilities were checked against IGoR. In a later analysis, hypergeometric tests were used to score TCR-TCR, TCR-HLA and TCR-CMV co-occurrence, with a repertoire-size bias correction applied to TCR pairs. False discovery rates were estimated in a later analysis by permuting HLA or CMV assignments 20 times. A later analysis grouped co-occurring TCRs with DBSCAN, adding TCRdist sequence similarity when clustering within HLA-allele-positive subsets. Repertoires with fewer than 30,000 or more than 120,000 public chains, plus five repertoires with anomalous nucleotide sharing, were excluded from co-occurrence clustering. TCRdb holds this immuneACCESS table with in-frame rearrangements only. Some clones are missing; in checked studies, unresolved V genes explain under half, and the rest has no known cause. V and J calls and clone size are those listed in that table; D and trimming were worked out from the DNA. Counted in this sample were about 160,000 clones; about 80% of them appeared once. The ten largest clones add up to roughly 4.4% of the sample.

Overall study results and their limits: In a later analysis, TCR association rates were found to vary across HLA loci, with the most associated TCRs seen for DRB1 alleles and the fewest for HLA-C alleles. Only TCR beta chains were sequenced in this cohort, and the absence of alpha or paired-chain data limited detectable features. A later analysis found that HLA-associated TCR beta chains were more clonally expanded and had lower generation probabilities than equally common non-associated chains. While some public TCRs were present in many individuals, most TCR sequences turned up only very rarely across donors. V-gene and J-gene trimming of TCR beta chains was associated with a missense DCLRE1C variant in a later genetic analysis, and the association was replicated in an independent cohort. A later analysis associated about 16,000 TCR beta sequences with specific HLA alleles at a false discovery rate of 0.05. The study listed 164 TCR beta chains as associated with cytomegalovirus. In an earlier analysis of some 500 of the donors, most TCR beta V segments appeared in productive rearrangements about 87% or about 30% of the time, broadly matching IMGT annotations. Roughly uniform sequencing depth across donors was assumed in presence/absence analyses, although this assumption may not hold. A later analysis found that most CMV-associated TCR beta chains appeared HLA-restricted, with HLA associations seemingly driven largely by CMV exposure. A later genetic analysis reported fewer N-insertions in productive TCRs among donors in an Asian-associated ancestry cluster than the approximately 670-donor mean. When HLA alleles, especially DR and DQ, strongly co-occurred, attributing TCR associations to individual alleles was difficult. A further reported finding was that TCR beta sequences accurately predicted the HLA-A and HLA-B alleles for most subjects in the first cohort. A few of the identified cytomegalovirus-associated TCR beta chains were confirmed in vitro to be specific for cytomegalovirus antigens. For the cohort, immune exposure information was limited to CMV serostatus. The classifier was reported to diagnose cytomegalovirus status with high specificity and sensitivity in both the original cohort and the validation cohort. Because the 87-base-pair reads could not distinguish some IMGT-functional V segments, including TRBV6-2 and TRBV6-3, those segments were excluded. A group of highly shared sequence variants was considered likely to be a technical artifact of the sequencing pipeline. Because counts were too low, roughly 18 rarely observed V segments, including chromosome 9 orphons, were left out of the earlier analysis of about 620 of the donors. HLA typing was unavailable for some donors at each locus, so association tests used only the typed subset. It was suggested by the authors that the approach could potentially be generalized to other disease states and immunological phenotypes. In a later analysis, several top co-occurrence clusters were reported to appear linked to parvovirus B19, influenza, CMV and Epstein-Barr virus. Linkage disequilibrium might explain the correlated functional status among segregating V segments, but an unknown experimental factor could not be excluded.

Taken from the germline V gene, the CDR1 and CDR2 loops are ENHRY and SYGVKD. Inclusive of the bounding cysteine and phenylalanine, the CDR3 is 11 residues long. Only the CDR3 region is kept as DNA, spanning 33 bases read in frame from base 1. A few counts support this clone. Its antigen is still unknown. Relative to the germline gene, one junction end is altered; a read error may explain this. The cohort was made up of 500 to 850 healthy bone marrow donors. At the time of sampling, all cohort members were nominally healthy, though unrecorded immune exposures were likely present. The donor tested CMV seronegative and was one of the 352 seronegative cohort members. A peripheral blood sample was collected from each donor, and TCR beta sequencing was performed on peripheral blood mononuclear cells. Genomic DNA extraction from the blood cell samples was performed with the Qiagen DNeasy Blood Extraction Kit.

The source of this sequence is a man between 25 and 39 years old in good health and CMV-seronegative. The sequenced material came from PBMCs. The V gene is TRBV10-3 and the J gene is TRBJ2-5, and 9 bases in between align with TRBD1. The encoded CDR3 is CAISEAGQGHF. The DNA reads TGTGCCATCAGTGAGGCGGGACAGGGACACTTC.